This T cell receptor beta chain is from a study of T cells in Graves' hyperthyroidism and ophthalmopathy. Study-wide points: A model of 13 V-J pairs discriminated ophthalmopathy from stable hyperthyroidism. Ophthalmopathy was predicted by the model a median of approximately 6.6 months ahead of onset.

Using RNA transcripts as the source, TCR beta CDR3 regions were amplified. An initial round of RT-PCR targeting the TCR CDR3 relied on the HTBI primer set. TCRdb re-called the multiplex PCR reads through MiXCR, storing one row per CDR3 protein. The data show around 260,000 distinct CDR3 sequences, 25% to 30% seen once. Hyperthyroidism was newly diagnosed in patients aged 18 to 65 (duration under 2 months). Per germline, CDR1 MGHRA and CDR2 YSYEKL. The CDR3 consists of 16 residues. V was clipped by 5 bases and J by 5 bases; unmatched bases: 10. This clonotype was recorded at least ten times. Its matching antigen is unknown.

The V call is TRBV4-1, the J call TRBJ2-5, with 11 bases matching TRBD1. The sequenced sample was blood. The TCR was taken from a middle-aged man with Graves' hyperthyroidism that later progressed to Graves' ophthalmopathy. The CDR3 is CASSSWDRGVGETQYF. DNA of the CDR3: TGCGCCAGCAGCTCCTGGGACAGGGGGGTAGGGGAGACCCAGTACTTC.